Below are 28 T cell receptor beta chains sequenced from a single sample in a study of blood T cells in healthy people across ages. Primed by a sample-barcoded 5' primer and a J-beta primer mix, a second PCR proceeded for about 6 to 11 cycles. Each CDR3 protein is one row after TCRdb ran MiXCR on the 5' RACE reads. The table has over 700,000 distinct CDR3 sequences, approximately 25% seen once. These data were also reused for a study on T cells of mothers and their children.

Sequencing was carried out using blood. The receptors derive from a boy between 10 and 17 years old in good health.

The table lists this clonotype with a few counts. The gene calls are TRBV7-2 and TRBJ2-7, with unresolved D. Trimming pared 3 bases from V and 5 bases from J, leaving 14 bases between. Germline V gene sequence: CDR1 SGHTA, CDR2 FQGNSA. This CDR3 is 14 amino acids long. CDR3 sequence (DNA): TGTGCCAGCAGCTTCGCCCCTAGGATCCACGAGCAGTACTTC. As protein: CASSFAPRIHEQYF. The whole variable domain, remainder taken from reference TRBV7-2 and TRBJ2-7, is GAGVSQSPSNKVTEKGKDVELRCDPISGHTALYWYRQSLGQGLEFLIYFQGNSAPDKSGLPSDRFSAERTGGSVSTLTIQRTQQEDSAVYLCASSFAPRIHEQYFGPGTRLTVT.

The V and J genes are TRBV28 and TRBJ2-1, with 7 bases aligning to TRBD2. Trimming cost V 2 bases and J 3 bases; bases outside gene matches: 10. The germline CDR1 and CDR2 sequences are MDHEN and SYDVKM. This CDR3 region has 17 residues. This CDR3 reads CASSLVSLAGVYNEQFF. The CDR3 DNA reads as TGTGCCAGCAGTTTAGTGTCACTCGCGGGAGTCTACAATGAGCAGTTCTTC.

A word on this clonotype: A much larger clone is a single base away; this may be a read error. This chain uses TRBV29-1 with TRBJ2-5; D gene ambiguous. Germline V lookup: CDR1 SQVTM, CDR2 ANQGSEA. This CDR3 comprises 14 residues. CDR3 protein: CSVEAPDDQEPQYF. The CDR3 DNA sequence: TGCAGCGTTGAAGCACCGGACGACCAAGAGCCCCAGTACTTC.

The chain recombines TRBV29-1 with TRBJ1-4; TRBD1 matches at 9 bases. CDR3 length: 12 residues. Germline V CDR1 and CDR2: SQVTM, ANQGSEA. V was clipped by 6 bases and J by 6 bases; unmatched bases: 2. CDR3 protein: CSVRQGDEKLFF. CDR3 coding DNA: TGCAGCGTCCGACAGGGGGATGAAAAACTGTTTTTT.

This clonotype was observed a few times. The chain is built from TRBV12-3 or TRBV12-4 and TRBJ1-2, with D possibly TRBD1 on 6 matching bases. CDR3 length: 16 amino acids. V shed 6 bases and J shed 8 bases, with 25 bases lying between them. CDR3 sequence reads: CASSPLVSGGAGGYTF. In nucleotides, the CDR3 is TGTGCCAGCAGCCCTCTAGTGTCGGGGGGGGCTGGAGGCTACACCTTC.

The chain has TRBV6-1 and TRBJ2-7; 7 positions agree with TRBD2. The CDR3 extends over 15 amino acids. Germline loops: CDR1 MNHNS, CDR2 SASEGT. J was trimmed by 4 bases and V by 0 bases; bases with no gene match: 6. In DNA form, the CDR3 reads TGTGCCAGCAGTGAAGCCTTTCCGGGGGGATACGAGCAGTACTTC. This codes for CASSEAFPGGYEQYF.

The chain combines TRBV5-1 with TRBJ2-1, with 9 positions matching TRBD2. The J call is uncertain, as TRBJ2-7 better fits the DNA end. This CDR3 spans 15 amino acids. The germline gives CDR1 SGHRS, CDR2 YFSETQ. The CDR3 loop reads CASSFFSGGSYEQYF. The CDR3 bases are TGCGCCAGCAGCTTCTTTAGCGGGGGATCCTACGAGCAGTACTTC.

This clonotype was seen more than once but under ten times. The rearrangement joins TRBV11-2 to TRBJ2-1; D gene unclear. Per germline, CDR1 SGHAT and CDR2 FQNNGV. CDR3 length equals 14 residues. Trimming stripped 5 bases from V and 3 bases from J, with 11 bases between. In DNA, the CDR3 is TGTGCCAGCAGCCTGAGGCCAGACTACAATGAGCAGTTCTTC. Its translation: CASSLRPDYNEQFF.

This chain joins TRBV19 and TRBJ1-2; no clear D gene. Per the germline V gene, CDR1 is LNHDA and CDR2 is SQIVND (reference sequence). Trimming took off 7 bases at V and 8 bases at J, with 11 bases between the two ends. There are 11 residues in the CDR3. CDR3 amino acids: CASTTGEGYTF. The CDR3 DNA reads TGTGCCAGTACCACGGGAGAAGGCTACACCTTC.

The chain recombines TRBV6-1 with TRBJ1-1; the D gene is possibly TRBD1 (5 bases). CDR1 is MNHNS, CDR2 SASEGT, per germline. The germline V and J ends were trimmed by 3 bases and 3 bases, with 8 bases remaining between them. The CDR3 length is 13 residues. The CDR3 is CASSDSGDTEAFF. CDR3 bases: TGTGCCAGCAGTGATTCGGGGGACACTGAAGCTTTCTTT.

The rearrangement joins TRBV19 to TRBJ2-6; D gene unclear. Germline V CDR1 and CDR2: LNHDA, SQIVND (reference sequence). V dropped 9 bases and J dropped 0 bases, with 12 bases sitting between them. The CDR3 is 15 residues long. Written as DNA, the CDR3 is TGTGCCAGCGTCAAGCCCAGCTCTGGGGCCAACGTCCTGACTTTC. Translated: CASVKPSSGANVLTF.

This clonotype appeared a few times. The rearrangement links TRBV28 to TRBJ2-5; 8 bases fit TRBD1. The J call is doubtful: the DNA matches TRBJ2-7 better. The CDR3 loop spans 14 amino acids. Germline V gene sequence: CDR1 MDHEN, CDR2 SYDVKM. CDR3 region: CASSFMDRAYEQYF. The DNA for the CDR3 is TGTGCCAGCAGTTTTATGGACAGGGCCTACGAGCAGTACTTC.

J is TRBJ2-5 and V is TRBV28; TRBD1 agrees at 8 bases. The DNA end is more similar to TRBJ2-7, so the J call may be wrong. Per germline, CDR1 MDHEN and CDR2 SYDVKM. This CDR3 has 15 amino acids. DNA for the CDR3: TGTGCCAGCAGTTTACTATTCAGGGGGCGGCACGAGCAGTACTTC. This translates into CASSLLFRGRHEQYF.

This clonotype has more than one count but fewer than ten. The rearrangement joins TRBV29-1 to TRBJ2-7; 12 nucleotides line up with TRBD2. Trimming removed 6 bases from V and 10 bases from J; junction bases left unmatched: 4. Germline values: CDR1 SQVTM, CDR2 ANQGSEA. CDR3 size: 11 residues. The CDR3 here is CSVGLAGLQYF. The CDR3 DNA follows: TGCAGCGTCGGACTAGCGGGACTTCAGTACTTC.

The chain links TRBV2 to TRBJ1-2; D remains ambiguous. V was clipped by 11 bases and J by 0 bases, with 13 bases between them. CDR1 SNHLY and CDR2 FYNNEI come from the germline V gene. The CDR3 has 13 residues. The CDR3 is CAGPNQSNYGYTF. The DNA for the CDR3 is TGTGCCGGCCCGAATCAGTCTAACTATGGCTACACCTTC. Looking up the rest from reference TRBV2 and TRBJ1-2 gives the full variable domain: EPEVTQTPSHQVTQMGQEVILRCVPISNHLYFYWYRQILGQKVEFLVSFYNNEISEKSEIFDDQFSVERPDGSNFTLKIRSTKLEDSAMYFCAGPNQSNYGYTFGSGTRLTVV.

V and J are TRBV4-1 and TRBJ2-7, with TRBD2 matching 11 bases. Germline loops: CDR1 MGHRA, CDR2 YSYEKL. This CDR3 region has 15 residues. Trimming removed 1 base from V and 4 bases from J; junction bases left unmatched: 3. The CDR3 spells CASSQARLAGYEQYF. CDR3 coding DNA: TGCGCCAGCAGCCAAGCTAGACTAGCGGGATACGAGCAGTACTTC.

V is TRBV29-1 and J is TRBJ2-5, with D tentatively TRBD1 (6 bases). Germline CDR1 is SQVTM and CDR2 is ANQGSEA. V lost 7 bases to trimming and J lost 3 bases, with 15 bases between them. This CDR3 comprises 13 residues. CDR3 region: CSADTGWEETQYF. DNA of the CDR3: TGCAGCGCCGACACAGGGTGGGAAGAGACCCAGTACTTC.

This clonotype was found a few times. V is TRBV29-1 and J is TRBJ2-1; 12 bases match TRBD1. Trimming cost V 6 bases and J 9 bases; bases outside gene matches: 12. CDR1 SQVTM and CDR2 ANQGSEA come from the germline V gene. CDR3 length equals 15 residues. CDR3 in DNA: TGCAGCGTCCCCGTTCAAGGGACAGGGGGCGCTGAGCAGTTCTTC. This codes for CSVPVQGTGGAEQFF.

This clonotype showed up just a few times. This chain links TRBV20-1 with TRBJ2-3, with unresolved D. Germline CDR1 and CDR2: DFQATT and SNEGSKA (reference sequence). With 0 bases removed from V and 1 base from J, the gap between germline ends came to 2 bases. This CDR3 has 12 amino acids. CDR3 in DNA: TGCAGTGCTAGAGAGGGCACAGATACGCAGTATTTT. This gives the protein CSAREGTDTQYF.

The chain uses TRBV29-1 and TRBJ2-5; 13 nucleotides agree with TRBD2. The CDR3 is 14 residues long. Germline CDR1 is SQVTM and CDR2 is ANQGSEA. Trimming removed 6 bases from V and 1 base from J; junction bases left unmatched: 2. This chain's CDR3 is CSVGLAGVQETQYF. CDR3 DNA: TGCAGCGTCGGACTAGCGGGGGTCCAAGAGACCCAGTACTTC.

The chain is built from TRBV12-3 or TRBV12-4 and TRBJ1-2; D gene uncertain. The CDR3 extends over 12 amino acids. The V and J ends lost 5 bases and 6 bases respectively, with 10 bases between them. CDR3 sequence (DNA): TGTGCCAGCAGTGTCGACCTGAATGGCTACACCTTC. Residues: CASSVDLNGYTF.

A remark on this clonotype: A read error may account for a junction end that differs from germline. The CDR3 coding sequence is TGCGTCAGCAGCTCCGACAGTAATGAGCAGTTCTTC. Residues: CVSSSDSNEQFF. This chain connects TRBV5-1 to TRBJ2-1, with D possibly matching TRBD1 (5 bases). Germline V CDR1 and CDR2: SGHRS, YFSETQ. CDR3 length: 12 amino acids. Looking up the rest from reference TRBV5-1 and TRBJ2-1 gives the full variable domain: KAGVTQTPRYLIKTRGQQVTLSCSPISGHRSVSWYQQTPGQGLQFLFEYFSETQRNKGNFPGRFSGRQFSNSRSEMNVSTLELGDSALYLCVSSSDSNEQFFGPGTRLTVL.

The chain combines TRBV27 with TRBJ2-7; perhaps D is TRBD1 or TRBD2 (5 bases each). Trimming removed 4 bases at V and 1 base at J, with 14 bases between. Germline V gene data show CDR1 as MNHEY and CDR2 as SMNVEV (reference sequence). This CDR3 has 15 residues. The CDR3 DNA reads TGTGCCAGCAGTTCAACCGGGACGGATTCCTACGAGCAGTACTTC. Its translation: CASSSTGTDSYEQYF.

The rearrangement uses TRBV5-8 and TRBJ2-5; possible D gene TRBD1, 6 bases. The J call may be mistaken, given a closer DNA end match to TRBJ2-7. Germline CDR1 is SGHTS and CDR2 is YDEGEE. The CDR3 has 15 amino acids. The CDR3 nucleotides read TGTGCCAGCAGCCTGACAGGAGTTACCTCCTACGAGCAGTACTTC. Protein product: CASSLTGVTSYEQYF.

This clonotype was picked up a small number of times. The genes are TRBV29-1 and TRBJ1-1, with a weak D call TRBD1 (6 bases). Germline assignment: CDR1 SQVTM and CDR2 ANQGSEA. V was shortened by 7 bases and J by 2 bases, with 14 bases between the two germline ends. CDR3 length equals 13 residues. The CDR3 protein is CSAGRGTNTEAFF. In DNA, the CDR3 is TGCAGCGCGGGGAGGGGGACAAACACTGAAGCTTTCTTT.

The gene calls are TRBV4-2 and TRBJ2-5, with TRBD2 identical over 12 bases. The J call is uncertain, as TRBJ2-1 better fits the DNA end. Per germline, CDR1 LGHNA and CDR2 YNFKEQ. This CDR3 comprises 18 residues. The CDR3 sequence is CASSQLGVALAGGRIQFF. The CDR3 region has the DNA TGTGCCAGCAGCCAACTAGGGGTGGCACTAGCGGGAGGCCGTATTCAGTTCTTC.

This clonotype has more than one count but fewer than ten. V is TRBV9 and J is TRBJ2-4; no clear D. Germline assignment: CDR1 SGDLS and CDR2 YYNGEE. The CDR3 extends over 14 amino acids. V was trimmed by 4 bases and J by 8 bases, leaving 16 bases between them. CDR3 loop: CASSPDPSAYIQYF. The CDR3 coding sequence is TGTGCCAGCAGCCCAGACCCGTCGGCCTACATTCAGTACTTC.

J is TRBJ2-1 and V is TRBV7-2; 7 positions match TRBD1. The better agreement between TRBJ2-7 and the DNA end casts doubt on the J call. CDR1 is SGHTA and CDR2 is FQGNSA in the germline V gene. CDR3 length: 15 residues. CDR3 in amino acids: CASSFQDRVINEQYF. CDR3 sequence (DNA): TGTGCCAGCAGCTTCCAAGACAGGGTAATAAACGAGCAGTACTTC.